Given below is one TCR beta chain in context. Its specificity is not known. Trimming took off 6 bases at V and 3 bases at J, with 11 bases between the two ends. The length of the CDR3 is 13 residues. From germline, CDR1 is LNHDA and CDR2 SQIVND (reference sequence). The data originate from a study of T cell responses to AZD1222 COVID-19 vaccine. The data were produced by immunoSEQ multiplex PCR, yet TCRdb's version contains in-frame clones alone and is incomplete. The table includes about 100,000 clones, roughly 87% detected once. Study-wide results and limits: Vaccination with two AZD1222 doses was followed by a rise in Spike-specific TCR breadth and depth. White British donors predominated, females outnumbered males, and clonal diversity was possibly underestimated. The study sampled repertoires only after the peak T cell response. Baseline seropositivity characterized only six AZD1222 recipients.

The genes are TRBV19 and TRBJ1-1, with D tentatively TRBD1 (6 bases). This TCR was sampled from an adult in good health. The sequences come from peripheral blood, collected on day 0 of AZD1222 vaccination. The CDR3 nucleotides read TGTGCCAGTAGGGGAAAGGGGGACACTGAAGCTTTCTTT. Its translation: CASRGKGDTEAFF.